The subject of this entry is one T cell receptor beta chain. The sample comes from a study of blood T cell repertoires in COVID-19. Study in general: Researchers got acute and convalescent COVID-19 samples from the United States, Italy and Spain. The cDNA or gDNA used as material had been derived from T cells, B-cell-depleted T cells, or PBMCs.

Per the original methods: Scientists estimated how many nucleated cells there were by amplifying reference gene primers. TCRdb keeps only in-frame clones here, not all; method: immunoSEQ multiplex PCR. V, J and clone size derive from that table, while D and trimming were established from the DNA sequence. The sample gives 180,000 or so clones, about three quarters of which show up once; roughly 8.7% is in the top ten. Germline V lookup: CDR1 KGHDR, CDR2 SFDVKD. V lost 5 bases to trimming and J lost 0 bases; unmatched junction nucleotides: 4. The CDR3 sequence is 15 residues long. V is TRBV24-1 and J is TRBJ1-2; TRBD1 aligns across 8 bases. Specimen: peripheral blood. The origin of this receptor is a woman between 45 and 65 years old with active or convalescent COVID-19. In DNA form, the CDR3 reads TGTGCCACCAGTGGTGGGACAGGAGCTAACTATGGCTACACCTTC. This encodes CATSGGTGANYGYTF.